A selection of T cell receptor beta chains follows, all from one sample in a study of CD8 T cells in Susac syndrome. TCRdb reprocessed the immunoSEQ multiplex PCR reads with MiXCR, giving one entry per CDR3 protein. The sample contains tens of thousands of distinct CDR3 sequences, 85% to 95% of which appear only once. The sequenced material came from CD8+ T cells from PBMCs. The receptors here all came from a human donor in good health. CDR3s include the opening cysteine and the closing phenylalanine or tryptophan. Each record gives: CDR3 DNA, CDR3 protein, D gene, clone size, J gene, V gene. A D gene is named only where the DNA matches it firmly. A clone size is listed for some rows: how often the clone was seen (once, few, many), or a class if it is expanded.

TGTGCCAGCGGGGGTGTTGTGGATGAGCAGTTCTTC CASGGVVDEQFF NA NA TRBJ2-1 TRBV9
TGCAGTGCTATTCGGGGCTACGAGCAGTACTTC CSAIRGYEQYF NA NA TRBJ2-7 TRBV20-1
TGTGCCAGTAGTCCTCGACAGGGGCCAGGAAACACCATATATTTT CASSPRQGPGNTIYF TRBD1 NA TRBJ1-3 TRBV19
TGCGCCAGCAGCCAGGCGGGGCAGAACACTGAAGCTTTCTTT CASSQAGQNTEAFF NA NA TRBJ1-1 TRBV4-3
TGTGCCAGCAGCTTAGCCCTGGCGGGTGAAAAACTGTTTTTT CASSLALAGEKLFF NA NA TRBJ1-4 TRBV7-9
TGTGCCAGCAGAACCACGAGCGCAATCACAGATACGCAGTATTTT CASRTTSAITDTQYF NA NA TRBJ2-3 TRBV27
TGCAGCGCTATAGGGGAGGAAAACATTCAGTACTTC CSAIGEENIQYF NA NA TRBJ2-4 TRBV29-1
TGTGCCAGCAGCCCGGCCAGGGAGACCCAGTACTTC CASSPARETQYF NA NA TRBJ2-5 TRBV7-9
TGTGCCAGCCGGGAGGGGAACGCTGAAGCTTTCTTT CASREGNAEAFF NA NA TRBJ1-1 TRBV2
TGTGCCACCCTGGGACAGGGTGGTTCACCCCTCCACTTT CATLGQGGSPLHF TRBD1 NA TRBJ1-6 TRBV27
TGTGCCAGCAGCCCGTTTACAGACTTCAGAACCTACGAGCAGTACTTC CASSPFTDFRTYEQYF NA NA TRBJ2-7 TRBV7-9
TGTGCCAGCAGCCGGAACACAGGGTTCAATGAGCAGTTCTTC CASSRNTGFNEQFF NA NA TRBJ2-1 TRBV27
TGCAGTGCTAGAGGAGGGGACACCTACGAGCAGTACTTC CSARGGDTYEQYF NA NA TRBJ2-7 TRBV20-1
TGTGCCAGTAGTATCGGGGACCTCCTCAATGAGCAGTTCTTC CASSIGDLLNEQFF NA NA TRBJ2-1 TRBV19
TGTGCCAGCAGTTACGGGACAAACTACAATGAGCAGTTCTTC CASSYGTNYNEQFF NA NA TRBJ2-1 TRBV6-2/TRBV6-3
TGTGCCAGCAGCTTACCACGGGCAAGCTCCTACGAGCAGTACTTC CASSLPRASSYEQYF NA NA TRBJ2-7 TRBV7-2
TGTGCCAGCAGTTTAGACCCCAGGGTCGAGCAGTACTTC CASSLDPRVEQYF NA NA TRBJ2-7 TRBV12-3/TRBV12-4
TGCAGTGCTAGAGATGAAGCCCATCTAACAGGGCCTCTCTACGAGCAGTACTTC CSARDEAHLTGPLYEQYF NA NA TRBJ2-7 TRBV20-1
TGTGCCACCAGCATCCTGGGGGCGACTAGCGGCACCTACAATGAGCAGTTCTTC CATSILGATSGTYNEQFF TRBD2 NA TRBJ2-1 TRBV15
TGTGCCACTGCTGGGACAGGGGACGGCGAGACCCAGTACTTC CATAGTGDGETQYF TRBD1 NA TRBJ2-5 TRBV24-1
TGTGCCAGCAGCTCCCTGGATGGGGCACGAAATGGCTACACCTTC CASSSLDGARNGYTF NA NA TRBJ1-2 TRBV13
TGTGCCAGCAGCGTAGGTGGAGAAGCTAACTATGGCTACACCTTC CASSVGGEANYGYTF NA NA TRBJ1-2 TRBV9
TGTGCCAGCAGCCAAGACGGCTTGGGGGCAAGCAATCAGCCCCAGCATTTT CASSQDGLGASNQPQHF NA NA TRBJ1-5 TRBV4-2
TGTGCCAGCAGCGCCCAGGGTTTTGAGCAGTTCTTC CASSAQGFEQFF NA once TRBJ2-1 TRBV9
TGTGCCAGCAGTTCTGGCAGGGGATCCTACGAGCAGTACTTC CASSSGRGSYEQYF NA NA TRBJ2-7 TRBV27
TGTGCCAGCATTATGAGCGGACTGCAAGAGACCCAGTACTTC CASIMSGLQETQYF NA NA TRBJ2-5 TRBV28
TGTGCCAGCAGTTACCGTAGCTCTGCTGGCTACACCTTC CASSYRSSAGYTF NA NA TRBJ1-2 TRBV6-5
TGCGCCAGCAGCCCCCACCCAGCGCTCACCTACAATGAGCAGTTCTTC CASSPHPALTYNEQFF NA NA TRBJ2-1 TRBV4-1
TGTGCCAGCAGCTTCCCTGGACAGTCGAGCACCGGGGAGCTGTTTTTT CASSFPGQSSTGELFF NA once TRBJ2-2 TRBV12-3/TRBV12-4
TGTGCCAGCAGCGTAGGAGGTAACAGGGTGACCTACGAGCAGTACTTC CASSVGGNRVTYEQYF NA NA TRBJ2-7 TRBV9
TGTGCCAGCAGCCCTACACGGGACCACTATAATTCACCCCTCCACTTT CASSPTRDHYNSPLHF NA NA TRBJ1-6 TRBV9
TGTGCCAGTAGTATAAGGGGGCAGGCAGATACGCAGTATTTT CASSIRGQADTQYF TRBD1 NA TRBJ2-3 TRBV19
TGTGCCAGCAGAGAAGAATTAAACTACGAGCAGTACTTC CASREELNYEQYF NA NA TRBJ2-7 TRBV6-5
TGTGCCAGCAGCCTCCCCCCCGAAAACACCATATATTTT CASSLPPENTIYF NA NA TRBJ1-3 TRBV7-9
TGTGCCAGCAGCCCGAGACTGACTAGCGGGGGGTACAATGAGCAGTTCTTC CASSPRLTSGGYNEQFF TRBD2 NA TRBJ2-1 TRBV7-9
TGTGCCAGCAGCCGCGGACCTAACGAGCAGTACTTC CASSRGPNEQYF NA NA TRBJ2-7 TRBV13
TGCAGCGTTGAGGCCTCCGAACCCTACGAGCAGTACTTC CSVEASEPYEQYF NA few TRBJ2-7 TRBV29-1
TGTGCCAGCAGCTTGTCCCAGGGACAGGGGGCGAACACTGAAGCTTTCTTT CASSLSQGQGANTEAFF TRBD1 NA TRBJ1-1 TRBV28
TGTGCCAGCAGTTTTCTTGGGGAGCTGTTTTTT CASSFLGELFF NA NA TRBJ2-2 TRBV12-3/TRBV12-4
TGCAGCGTTGAGGGGTTGAACACTGAAGCTTTCTTT CSVEGLNTEAFF NA once TRBJ1-1 TRBV29-1
TGTGCCAGCAGTTACGCCCAGGTTGGGGCTGGGGCCAACGTCCTGACTTTC CASSYAQVGAGANVLTF NA NA TRBJ2-6 TRBV6-5
TGTGCCAGTAGGGCCAGGGGCCCCTACAATGAGCAGTTCTTC CASRARGPYNEQFF NA NA TRBJ2-1 TRBV19
TGTGCCACTACTAAAGGGGTTCCCCCGGGGAATGAGCAGTTCTTC CATTKGVPPGNEQFF NA NA TRBJ2-1 TRBV11-2
TGTGCCAGCAGCCTGGGGCAGGGATACACTGAAGCTTTCTTT CASSLGQGYTEAFF NA NA TRBJ1-1 TRBV7-9
TGTGCCAGCAGTTATTCTTACCCCAACAAGGGGGCCTACGAGCAGTACTTC CASSYSYPNKGAYEQYF NA NA TRBJ2-7 TRBV6-5
TGTGCCAGCAGCCCCCGGTCGGGGTACTACAATGAGCAGTTCTTC CASSPRSGYYNEQFF NA NA TRBJ2-1 TRBV12-3/TRBV12-4
TGTGCCAGTAGTTCTATCGCCTGGGCCGGTGAAAAACTGTTTTTT CASSSIAWAGEKLFF NA NA TRBJ1-4 TRBV19
TGTGCCAGCAGCCTAAATCGGGGGGCTTACACCGGGGAGCTGTTTTTT CASSLNRGAYTGELFF NA NA TRBJ2-2 TRBV9
TGCAGTGCTAGCCCTGCCCTATTGGAGACCCAGTACTTC CSASPALLETQYF NA once TRBJ2-5 TRBV20-1
TGTGCCAGCAGTGAATGGTCAGCCAGGGCAGATACGCAGTATTTT CASSEWSARADTQYF NA once TRBJ2-3 TRBV2
TGCGCCAGCAGCCAAGAACGGATTGGAGGGTTGAACCAAGAGACCCAGTACTTC CASSQERIGGLNQETQYF NA NA TRBJ2-5 TRBV4-1
TGTGCCAGCACCCCGGCTAGCGGCTCTGAAGATACGCAGTATTTT CASTPASGSEDTQYF TRBD2 once TRBJ2-3 TRBV13
TGTGCCAGCAGCCAGGGGCCAGGCTACACCTTC CASSQGPGYTF NA few TRBJ1-2 TRBV3-1
TGTGCCAGCTCACTCGATAGGACAGGAGCGCACGAGCAGTACTTC CASSLDRTGAHEQYF TRBD1 NA TRBJ2-7 TRBV18
TGTGCCAGCAGCTTAGCGGTCGAGACAGAAGAGACCCAGTACTTC CASSLAVETEETQYF NA NA TRBJ2-5 TRBV7-8
TGTGCCAGCAGTGACAGGGAAAATTCACCCCTCCACTTT CASSDRENSPLHF NA few TRBJ1-6 TRBV6-1
TGTGCCAGCAGATCGGGGATCGGGGAGCTGTTTTTT CASRSGIGELFF NA once TRBJ2-2 TRBV7-7
TGCAGCGTTGAGGGGGGTTATTCATCACGATACGAGCAGTACTTC CSVEGGYSSRYEQYF NA NA TRBJ2-7 TRBV29-1
TGCGCCAGCAGCCAAGAGCCAGGGGCTGGAAACACCATATATTTT CASSQEPGAGNTIYF NA NA TRBJ1-3 TRBV4-1